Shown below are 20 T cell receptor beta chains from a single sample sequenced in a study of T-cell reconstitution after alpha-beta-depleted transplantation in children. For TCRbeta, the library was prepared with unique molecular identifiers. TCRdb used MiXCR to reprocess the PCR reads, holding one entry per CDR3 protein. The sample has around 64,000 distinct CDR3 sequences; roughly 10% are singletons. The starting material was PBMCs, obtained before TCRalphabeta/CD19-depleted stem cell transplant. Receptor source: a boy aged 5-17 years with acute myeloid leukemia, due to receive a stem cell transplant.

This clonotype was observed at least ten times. Written as DNA, the CDR3 is TGTGCCAGCAGCCCCCCATCCAGGGAGACCCAGTACTTC. It is translated as CASSPPSRETQYF. The chain couples TRBV3-1 to TRBJ2-5; D remains unclear. Germline CDR1 LGHDT, CDR2 YNNKEL (reference sequence). V dropped 4 bases and J dropped 5 bases, with 11 bases sitting between them. The CDR3 contains 13 residues.

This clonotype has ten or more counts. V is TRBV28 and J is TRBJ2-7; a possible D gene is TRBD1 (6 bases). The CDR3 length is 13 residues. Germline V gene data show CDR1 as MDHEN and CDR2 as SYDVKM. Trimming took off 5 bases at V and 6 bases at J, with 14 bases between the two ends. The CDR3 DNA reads TGTGCCAGCAGTCCGCGGACAGCCCCCGAGCAGTACGTC. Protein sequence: CASSPRTAPEQYV.

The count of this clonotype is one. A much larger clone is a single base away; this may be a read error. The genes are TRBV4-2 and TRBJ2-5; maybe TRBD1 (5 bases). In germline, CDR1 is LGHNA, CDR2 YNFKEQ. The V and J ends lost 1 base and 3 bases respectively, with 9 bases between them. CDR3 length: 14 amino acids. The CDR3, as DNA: TGTGCCAGCAGCCAAGGGTGCAGGGAAGAGACCCAGTACTTC. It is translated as CASSQGCREETQYF.

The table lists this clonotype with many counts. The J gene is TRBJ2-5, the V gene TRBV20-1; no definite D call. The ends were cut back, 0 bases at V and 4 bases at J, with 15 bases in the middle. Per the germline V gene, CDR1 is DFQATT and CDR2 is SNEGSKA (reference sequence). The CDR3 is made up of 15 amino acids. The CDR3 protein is CSARDKTTRRETQYF. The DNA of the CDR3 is TGCAGTGCTAGAGATAAAACCACTCGGCGAGAGACCCAGTACTTC.

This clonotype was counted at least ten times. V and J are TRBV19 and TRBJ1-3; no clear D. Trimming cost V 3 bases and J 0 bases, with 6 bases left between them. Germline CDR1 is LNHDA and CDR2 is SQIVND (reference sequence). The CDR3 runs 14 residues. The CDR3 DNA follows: TGTGCCAGTAGTATTCGCGGCTCTGGAAACACCATATATTTT. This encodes CASSIRGSGNTIYF. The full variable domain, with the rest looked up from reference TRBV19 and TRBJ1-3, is DGGITQSPKYLFRKEGQNVTLSCEQNLNHDAMYWYRQDPGQGLRLIYYSQIVNDFQKGDIAEGYSVSREKKESFPLTVTSAQKNPTAFYLCASSIRGSGNTIYFGEGSWLTVV.

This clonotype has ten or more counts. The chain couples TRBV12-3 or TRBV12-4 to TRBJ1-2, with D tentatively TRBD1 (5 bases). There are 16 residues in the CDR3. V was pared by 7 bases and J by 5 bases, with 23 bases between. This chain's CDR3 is CASTYVQGLSGYGYTF. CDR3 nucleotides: TGTGCCAGCACCTACGTTCAGGGATTAAGTGGGTATGGCTACACCTTC.

CDR3: CASRGTPGTTDTQYF. The CDR3 coding sequence is TGTGCCAGCAGGGGGACACCCGGGACGACAGATACGCAGTATTTT. J is TRBJ2-3 and V is TRBV27; tentatively, D is TRBD1 (6 bases). Germline values: CDR1 MNHEY, CDR2 SMNVEV (reference sequence). The V and J ends lost 6 bases and 3 bases respectively, with 16 bases between them. The CDR3 runs 15 residues.

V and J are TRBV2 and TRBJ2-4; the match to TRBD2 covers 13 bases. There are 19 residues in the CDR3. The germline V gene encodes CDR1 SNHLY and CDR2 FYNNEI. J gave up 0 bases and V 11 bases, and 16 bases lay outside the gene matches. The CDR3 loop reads CALSPLGTSGVIAKNIQYF. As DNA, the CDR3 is TGTGCCCTCAGTCCCCTGGGGACTAGCGGGGTGATAGCCAAAAACATTCAGTACTTC.

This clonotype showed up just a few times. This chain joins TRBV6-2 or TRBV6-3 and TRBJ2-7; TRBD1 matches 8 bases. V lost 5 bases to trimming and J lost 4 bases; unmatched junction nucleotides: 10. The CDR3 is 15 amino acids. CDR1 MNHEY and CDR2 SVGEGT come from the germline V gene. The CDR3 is CASSAPGQVTYEQYF. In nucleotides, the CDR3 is TGTGCCAGCAGTGCGCCGGGACAGGTTACTTACGAGCAGTACTTC.

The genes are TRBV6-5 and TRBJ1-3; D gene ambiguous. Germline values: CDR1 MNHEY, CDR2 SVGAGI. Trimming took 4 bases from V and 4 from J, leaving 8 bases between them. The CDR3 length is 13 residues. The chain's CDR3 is CASSSVTGNTIYF. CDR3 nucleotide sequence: TGTGCCAGCAGTTCTGTGACAGGAAACACCATATATTTT.

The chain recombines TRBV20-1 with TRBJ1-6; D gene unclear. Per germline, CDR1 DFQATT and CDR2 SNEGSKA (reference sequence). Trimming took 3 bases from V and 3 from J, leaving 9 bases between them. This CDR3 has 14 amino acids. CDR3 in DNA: TGCAGTGCTAGTTTCGGGATCTATAATTCACCCCTCCACTTT. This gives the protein CSASFGIYNSPLHF.

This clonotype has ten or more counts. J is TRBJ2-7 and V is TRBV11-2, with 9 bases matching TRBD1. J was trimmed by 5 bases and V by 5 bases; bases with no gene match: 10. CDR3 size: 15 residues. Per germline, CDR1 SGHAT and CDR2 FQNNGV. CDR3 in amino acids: CASSQTGTGTHEQYF. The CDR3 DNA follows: TGTGCCAGCAGCCAGACCGGGACAGGGACACACGAGCAGTACTTC.

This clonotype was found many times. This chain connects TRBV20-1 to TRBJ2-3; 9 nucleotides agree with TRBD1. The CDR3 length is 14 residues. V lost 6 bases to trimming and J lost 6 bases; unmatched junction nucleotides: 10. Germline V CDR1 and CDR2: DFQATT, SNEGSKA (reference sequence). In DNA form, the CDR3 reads TGCAGTGCGATAATTCCGGGGACAGGGGATACGCAGTATTTT. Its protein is CSAIIPGTGDTQYF.

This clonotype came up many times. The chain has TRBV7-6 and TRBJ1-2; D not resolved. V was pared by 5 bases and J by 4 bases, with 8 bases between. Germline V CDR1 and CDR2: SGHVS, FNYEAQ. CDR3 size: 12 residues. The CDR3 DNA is TGTGCCAGCAGCGGTGACGGCTATGGCTACACCTTC. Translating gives CASSGDGYGYTF.

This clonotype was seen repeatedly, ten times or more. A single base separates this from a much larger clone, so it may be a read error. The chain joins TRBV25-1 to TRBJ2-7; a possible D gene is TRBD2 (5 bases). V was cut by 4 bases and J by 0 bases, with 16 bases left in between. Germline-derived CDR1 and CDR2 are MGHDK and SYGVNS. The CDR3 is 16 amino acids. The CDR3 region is CASSVGRPFGSYEQYF. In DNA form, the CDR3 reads TGTGCCAGCAGTGTTGGGAGACCCTTCGGCTCCTACGAGCAGTACTTC.

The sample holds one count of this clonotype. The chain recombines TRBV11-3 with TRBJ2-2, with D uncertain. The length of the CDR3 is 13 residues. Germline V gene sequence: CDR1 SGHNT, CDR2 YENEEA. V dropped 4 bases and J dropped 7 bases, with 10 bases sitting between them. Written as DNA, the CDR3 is TGTGCCAGCAGCTCGGCCTGGGTCGGGGAGCTGTTTTTT. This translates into CASSSAWVGELFF.

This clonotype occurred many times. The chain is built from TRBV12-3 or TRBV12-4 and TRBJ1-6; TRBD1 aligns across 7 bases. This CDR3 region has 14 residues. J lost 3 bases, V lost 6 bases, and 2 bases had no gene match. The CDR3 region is CASRRDSYNSPLHF. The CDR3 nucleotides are TGTGCCAGCAGGCGGGACAGCTATAATTCACCCCTCCACTTT.

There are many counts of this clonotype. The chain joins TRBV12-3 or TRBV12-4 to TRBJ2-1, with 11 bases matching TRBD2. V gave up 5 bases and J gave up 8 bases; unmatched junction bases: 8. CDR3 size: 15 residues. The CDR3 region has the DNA TGTGCCAGCAGTCTTAGCGGGGGGGCGGTCGATGAGCAGTTCTTC. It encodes CASSLSGGAVDEQFF.

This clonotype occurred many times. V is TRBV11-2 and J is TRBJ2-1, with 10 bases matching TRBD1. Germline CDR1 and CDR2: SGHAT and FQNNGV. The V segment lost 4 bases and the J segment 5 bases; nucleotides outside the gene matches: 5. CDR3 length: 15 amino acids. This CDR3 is CASSSRGTGDNEQFF. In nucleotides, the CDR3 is TGTGCCAGCAGCTCTCGCGGGACAGGGGACAATGAGCAGTTCTTC. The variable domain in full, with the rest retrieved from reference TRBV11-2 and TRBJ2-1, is EAGVAQSPRYKIIEKRQSVAFWCNPISGHATLYWYQQILGQGPKLLIQFQNNGVVDDSQLPKDRFSAERLKGVDSTLKIQPAKLEDSAVYLCASSSRGTGDNEQFFGPGTRLTVL.

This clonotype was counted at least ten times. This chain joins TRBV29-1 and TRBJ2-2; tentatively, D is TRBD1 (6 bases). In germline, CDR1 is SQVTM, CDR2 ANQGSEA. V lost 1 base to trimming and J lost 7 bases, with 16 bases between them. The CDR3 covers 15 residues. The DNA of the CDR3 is TGCAGCGTTGAAGTACGTCAGGGGAAAGGCGGGGAGCTGTTTTTT. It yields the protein CSVEVRQGKGGELFF.